The 8 T cell receptor beta chains below were found in one sample sequenced in a study of Tregs in tolerant kidney transplant recipients. Using immunoSEQ multiplex PCR, the repertoire was profiled, and TCRdb retains in-frame clones only, with some absent. Across about 30,000 clones, the top ten clones capture approximately 15% of the sample. Sequencing was performed on CD8+ T cells from blood, taken before the transplant. Receptor source: a human donor who received a combined kidney and bone marrow transplant.

With regard to this clone: Germline and junction disagree at one end, which may indicate a read error. The read halts 3 residues ahead of the CDR3 end, with the missing end drawn from the germline J gene. The V and J genes are TRBV7-7 and TRBJ2-4; TRBD2 matches at 8 bases. The CDR3 covers 17 residues. Germline V gene sequence: CDR1 SSHAT, CDR2 FNYEAQ (reference sequence). The covered CDR3 bases are TGTGCTAGCAGCTTAGCGGGGCGGCCTTCGGCCAAAAACATT. This codes for CASSLAGRPSAKNI. The complete CDR3 sequence is CASSLAGRPSAKNIQYF.

Of note for this clone: The CDR3 goes on 3 residues after the read ends, and that part is filled in from the germline J gene. Within the sample, other DNA sequences also encode this same CDR3. The chain uses TRBV5-5 and TRBJ2-7; 7 bases map to TRBD1. The germline CDR1 and CDR2 sequences are SGHKS and YYEKEE (reference sequence). This CDR3 is built from 14 residues. Losses at the gene ends were 2 bases for V and 2 bases for J; bases not matched to a gene: 4. Partial CDR3 DNA: TGTGCCAGCAGCTTCAGCCAGGGGGCCTACGAG. It is translated as CASSFSQGAYE. The entire CDR3 protein is CASSFSQGAYEQYF. The full variable domain, rest sourced from reference TRBV5-5 and TRBJ2-7, is DAGVTQSPTHLIKTRGQQVTLRCSPISGHKSVSWYQQVLGQGPQFIFQYYEKEERGRGNFPDRFSARQFPNYSSELNVNALLLGDSALYLCASSFSQGAYEQYFGPGTRLTVT.

Regarding this clone: The sequence runs out 3 residues before the end of the CDR3; the remainder is reconstructed from the germline J gene. The gene calls are TRBV19 and TRBJ2-1; 7 bases agree with TRBD2. Germline V CDR1 and CDR2: LNHDA, SQIVND (reference sequence). The CDR3 is 16 residues long. V lost 3 bases to trimming and J lost 7 bases; unmatched junction nucleotides: 12. The CDR3 loop is CASSIGWGLRENEQFF. Partial CDR3 DNA: TGTGCCAGTAGTATTGGGTGGGGTTTGCGGGAGAATGAG.

Details on this clone: The read terminates 3 residues ahead of where the CDR3 ends, so the germline J gene completes it. The chain recombines TRBV19 with TRBJ1-2, with D hard to call. V lost 4 bases to trimming and J lost 2 bases, with 5 bases between them. The CDR3 runs to 12 residues. Germline V gene sequence: CDR1 LNHDA, CDR2 SQIVND (reference sequence). CDR3: CASSNGNYGYTF. The CDR3 bases that were read are TGTGCCAGTAGTAACGGGAACTATGGC.

Concerning this clone itself: The read ends 3 residues shy of where the CDR3 ends; the end is completed using the germline J gene. The chain couples TRBV19 to TRBJ2-1; unclear D gene. The CDR3 spans 16 residues. CDR1 is LNHDA and CDR2 is SQIVND in the germline V gene (reference sequence). The V gene lost 2 bases and the J gene lost 3 bases, with 14 bases spanning the gap. CDR3 loop: CASSIRHSLYYNEQFF. Incomplete CDR3 DNA: TGTGCCAGTAGTATAAGACACTCGTTATACTACAATGAG.

In the case of this clone: The read stops 3 residues short of the end of the CDR3; the missing end is completed from the germline J gene. The rearrangement joins TRBV5-4 to TRBJ1-2; 11 positions match TRBD1. CDR1 and CDR2 from the germline V gene are SGHNT and YYREEE (reference sequence). The V segment lost 6 bases and the J segment 4 bases; nucleotides outside the gene matches: 5. CDR3 size: 14 residues. The sequenced part of the CDR3 DNA is TGTGCCAGCACAGGACAGGGGGCTGGCTATGGC. This translates into CASTGQGAGYG. The CDR3 in full is CASTGQGAGYGYTF.

As concerns this clone: With the read ending 3 residues before the CDR3 end, the germline J gene is used to fill in that end. This chain joins TRBV13 and TRBJ1-1; weak D call: TRBD1 (6 bases). The V gene's germline CDR1 is PRHDT and CDR2 FYEKMQ (reference sequence). The V end lost 6 bases, the J end lost 5 bases, and 10 bases lay between the germline ends. The CDR3 extends over 12 amino acids. The covered CDR3 bases are TGTGCCAGCAGAGGGGGAGGAACTGAA. Translation gives CASRGGGTE. The entire CDR3 reads CASRGGGTEAFF.

Remarks on this clone: The DNA ends 3 residues before the CDR3 does, and the rest of the CDR3 is filled in from the germline J gene. The chain employs TRBV20-1 and TRBJ1-2, with a tentative D call TRBD1 (5 bases). Trimming stripped 5 bases from V and 1 base from J, with 17 bases between. Germline CDR1 reads DFQATT; CDR2 reads SNEGSKA (reference sequence). This CDR3 has 15 residues. The CDR3 reads CSAPGEAISNYGYTF. Incomplete CDR3 DNA: TGCAGTGCTCCGGGGGAGGCCATCAGTAACTATGGC.